Listed below are T cell receptor beta chains from one sample, sequenced in a study of CD8+ T cells in alopecia areata. Assay: immunoSEQ multiplex PCR; the TCRdb copy retains only in-frame clones and omits some. The data show 200,000 to 250,000 clones, about two thirds seen once. The material was CD4+ T cells sorted from blood, obtained at week 0. The receptors shown here come from a human donor with alopecia areata. Each CDR3 is given with its conserved first and last residue. The D gene is left open where the match is weak. Clone size, where shown, is once, few, many, or a class for clones that have expanded.

CDR3nt,CDR3aa,d_gene,j_gene,len,v_gene,abundance
TGCGCCAGCAGCTTTTCGAACACTGAAGCTTTCTTT,CASSFSNTEAFF,NA,TRBJ1-1,12,TRBV5-1,NA
TGTGCCTGGAGTGTAAAAGGGCGGGCCAACAATGAGCAGTTCTTC,CAWSVKGRANNEQFF,NA,TRBJ2-1,15,TRBV30,NA
TGTGCCTGGAGTAGGACAGCTAGCTCCTACAATGAGCAGTTCTTC,CAWSRTASSYNEQFF,NA,TRBJ2-1,15,TRBV30,NA
TGTGCCAGCACCGAAGGGGGAGGCTCGACCTACGAGCAGTACTTC,CASTEGGGSTYEQYF,NA,TRBJ2-7,15,TRBV11-2,NA
TGTGCCTGGAGTGTAGGGACAGGAGGAAAACTGTTTTTT,CAWSVGTGGKLFF,TRBD1,TRBJ1-4,13,TRBV30,NA
TGCAGCGTCCCGGGACAGTTGAACACTGAAGCTTTCTTT,CSVPGQLNTEAFF,TRBD1,TRBJ1-1,13,TRBV29-1,few
TGCGCCAGCAGCCAAGGCCATTCAGGTTGGAATCAGCCCCAGCATTTT,CASSQGHSGWNQPQHF,NA,TRBJ1-5,16,TRBV4-1,NA
TGTGCCAGCAGCCCCACTGGACAGTCGCCTTTGGACTATGGCTACACCTTC,CASSPTGQSPLDYGYTF,NA,TRBJ1-2,17,TRBV7-9,few
TGTGCCAGCAGGCTCGGGAGCAATCAGCCCCAGCATTTT,CASRLGSNQPQHF,NA,TRBJ1-5,13,TRBV7-8,NA
TGTGCCAGCAGCCACCACCGGACAGGGACCACTGAAGCTTTCTTT,CASSHHRTGTTEAFF,TRBD1,TRBJ1-1,15,TRBV4-2,NA
TGTGCCAGTATTGAGAACAATGAGCAGTTCTTC,CASIENNEQFF,NA,TRBJ2-1,11,TRBV19,NA
TGCAGCGTTGCCCCCGAGGCCCATGAGCAGTTCTTC,CSVAPEAHEQFF,NA,TRBJ2-1,12,TRBV29-1,few
TGTGCCAGCAGCCAGCGGGACATTGGGAACACCTTC,CASSQRDIGNTF,NA,TRBJ1-2,12,TRBV5-4,once
TGTGCCAGCCGGACAGGGGCAAACACCGGGGAGCTGTTTTTT,CASRTGANTGELFF,TRBD1,TRBJ2-2,14,TRBV7-6,few
TGTGCCAGCAGCCTGACTGGCGGCTTACATACGCAGTATTTT,CASSLTGGLHTQYF,NA,TRBJ2-3,14,TRBV7-2,NA
TGTGGGGCAGCCAGGGGCACTGAAGCTTTCTTT,CGAARGTEAFF,NA,TRBJ1-1,11,TRBV30,NA
TGTGCCAGCAGGATAACCCGGAACACCGGGGAGCTGTTTTTT,CASRITRNTGELFF,NA,TRBJ2-2,14,TRBV27,NA
TGTGCCAGCAGCTTACTAGCGGGGTACAATGAGCAGTTCTTC,CASSLLAGYNEQFF,TRBD2,TRBJ2-1,14,TRBV7-9,NA
TGCAGCGTGGTTCTGCGGGGGGGCGCGGAGACCCAGTACTTC,CSVVLRGGAETQYF,TRBD2,TRBJ2-5,14,TRBV29-1,NA
TGCAGCGTACGACAGGGGGCTGGCGGGGAGCTGTTTTTT,CSVRQGAGGELFF,TRBD1,TRBJ2-2,13,TRBV29-1,NA
TGTGCCAGCAGCCAAGATCTGGGGTTGGGGGAGCTGTTTTTT,CASSQDLGLGELFF,NA,TRBJ2-2,14,TRBV14,NA
TGTGCCATCAGTGCCCGGGGTCGAGGAACCTACGAGCAGTACTTC,CAISARGRGTYEQYF,NA,TRBJ2-7,15,TRBV10-3,once
TGTGCCAGCAGTTCCGGACAGGGCAAGAACTATGGCTACACCTTC,CASSSGQGKNYGYTF,TRBD1,TRBJ1-2,15,TRBV6-5,NA
TGTGCCAGCAGCTTAGCACGGGGGAAGGACGAGCAGTACTTC,CASSLARGKDEQYF,NA,TRBJ2-7,14,TRBV7-9,medium-sized
TGCAGCGTTGCGGGACAGACCTTGGGAGAGCAGTACTTC,CSVAGQTLGEQYF,TRBD1,TRBJ2-7,13,TRBV29-1,NA
TGTGCCAGCAGCCAAGATCTTGGGCAGACCTACAATGAGCAGTTCTTC,CASSQDLGQTYNEQFF,NA,TRBJ2-1,16,TRBV4-2,NA
TGCGCCAGCAGCTTCGGACAGGGGTTGGAGACCCAGTACTTC,CASSFGQGLETQYF,TRBD1,TRBJ2-5,14,TRBV5-1,NA
TGCGCCAGCAGCTTGGAGGGGAAGACCCAGTACTTC,CASSLEGKTQYF,NA,TRBJ2-5,12,TRBV5-1,NA
TGTGCCTGGAAAAGGGGGCCGAACACCGGGGAGCTGTTTTTT,CAWKRGPNTGELFF,TRBD1,TRBJ2-2,14,TRBV30,NA
TGTGCCAGCAAACTCGATAGCAATCAGCCCCAGCATTTT,CASKLDSNQPQHF,NA,TRBJ1-5,13,TRBV6-1,few
TGCAGCGCCAGGGAGGGAATTGGATCACCCCTCCACTTT,CSAREGIGSPLHF,NA,TRBJ1-6,13,TRBV29-1,NA
TGTGCCAGCAGCTTAGGTGATTCACCCCTCCACTTT,CASSLGDSPLHF,NA,TRBJ1-6,12,TRBV7-9,NA
TGTGCCAGCATCGGGGCTCACCCGCCCCAGCATTTT,CASIGAHPPQHF,NA,TRBJ1-5,12,TRBV6-1,NA
TGCAGCGTTGGGGAAGGAGGCCAGCCCCAGCATTTT,CSVGEGGQPQHF,NA,TRBJ1-5,12,TRBV29-1,NA
TGCGCCAGCAGAGGCACGATGGGGCATGGCTACACCTTC,CASRGTMGHGYTF,NA,TRBJ1-2,13,TRBV5-1,NA
TGTGCCAGCAAAGAGCGGCCAGACTCCTACGAGCAGTACTTC,CASKERPDSYEQYF,NA,TRBJ2-7,14,TRBV6-5,NA
TGTGCCAGCTACGGGACCGATAACTATGGCTACACCTTC,CASYGTDNYGYTF,NA,TRBJ1-2,13,TRBV11-2,NA
TGTGCCAGCAGCTTGTCCTTAGGAGGGAACACCGGGGAGCTGTTTTTT,CASSLSLGGNTGELFF,NA,TRBJ2-2,16,TRBV11-2,NA
TGTGCCTGGAGTGTACAGGGGGCCGTCTATGGCTACACCTTC,CAWSVQGAVYGYTF,TRBD1,TRBJ1-2,14,TRBV30,few
TGCAGTGCTTCAGGGGCAGAGACCCAGTACTTC,CSASGAETQYF,NA,TRBJ2-5,11,TRBV20-1,NA
TGTGCCAGCAGCCCGACGGGACTAGTTAACAATGAGCAGTTCTTC,CASSPTGLVNNEQFF,TRBD2,TRBJ2-1,15,TRBV7-2,NA
TGTGCCAGCAGCCAAGGTTGGGACAGTGGGAATTCACCCCTCCACTTT,CASSQGWDSGNSPLHF,TRBD1,TRBJ1-6,16,TRBV4-2,NA
TGCAGCGTTGAAGGAAATGACTTGGAGACCCAGTACTTC,CSVEGNDLETQYF,NA,TRBJ2-5,13,TRBV29-1,few
TGTGCCAGTAGTAGTAACAGGGAGGATCAGCCCCAGCATTTT,CASSSNREDQPQHF,NA,TRBJ1-5,14,TRBV19,NA
TGTGCCGTCTCGGGACAGGGAACAGATACGCAGTATTTT,CAVSGQGTDTQYF,TRBD1,TRBJ2-3,13,TRBV10-3,NA
TGCGCCAGCAGCGCCAAGTATAGTTTGGGCACAGATACGCAGTATTTT,CASSAKYSLGTDTQYF,NA,TRBJ2-3,16,TRBV4-1,few